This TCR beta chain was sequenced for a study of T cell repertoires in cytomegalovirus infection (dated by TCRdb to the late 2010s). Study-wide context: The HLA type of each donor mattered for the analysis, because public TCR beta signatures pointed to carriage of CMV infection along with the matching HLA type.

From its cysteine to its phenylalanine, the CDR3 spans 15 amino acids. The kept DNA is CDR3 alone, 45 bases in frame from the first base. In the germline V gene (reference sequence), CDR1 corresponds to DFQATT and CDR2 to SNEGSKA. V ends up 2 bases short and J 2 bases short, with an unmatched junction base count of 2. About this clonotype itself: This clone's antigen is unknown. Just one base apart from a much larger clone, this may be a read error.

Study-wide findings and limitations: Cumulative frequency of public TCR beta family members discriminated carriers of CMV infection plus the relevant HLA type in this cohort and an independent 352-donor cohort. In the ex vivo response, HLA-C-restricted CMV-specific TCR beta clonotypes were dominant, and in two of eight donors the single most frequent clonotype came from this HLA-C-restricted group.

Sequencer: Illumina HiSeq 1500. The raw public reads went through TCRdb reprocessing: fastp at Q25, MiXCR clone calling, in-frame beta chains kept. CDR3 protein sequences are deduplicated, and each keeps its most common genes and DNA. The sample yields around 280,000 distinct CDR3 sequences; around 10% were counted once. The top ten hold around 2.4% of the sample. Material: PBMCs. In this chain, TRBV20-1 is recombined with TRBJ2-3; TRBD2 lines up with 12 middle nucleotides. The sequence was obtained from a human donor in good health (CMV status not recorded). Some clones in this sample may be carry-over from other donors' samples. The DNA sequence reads TGCAGTGCTAGAACTAGCGGGGGGAACACAGATACGCAGTATTTT. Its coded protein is CSARTSGGNTDTQYF.